The 6 T cell receptor beta chains given below trace back to one sample, sequenced in a study of OX40 agonist ivuxolimab in advanced cancers. Generated by immunoSEQ multiplex PCR, the TCRdb table keeps only in-frame clones and is missing some. The table includes 58,000 or so clones, roughly nine tenths detected once. This sample comprised CD4+ or CD8+ T cells sorted from blood, obtained in a trial of the OX40 agonist ivuxolimab. The receptors come from an adult with an advanced solid tumor such as melanoma, head and neck, liver or kidney cancer.

CDR3 sequence reads: CASNGPARDYEQYF. DNA for the CDR3: TGTGCCAGCAACGGACCTGCGAGGGACTACGAGCAGTACTTC. The rearrangement links TRBV6-6 to TRBJ2-7; TRBD2 is a possible D gene (5 bases). This CDR3 contains 14 residues. Trimming left V 7 bases short and J 3 bases short, with 16 bases between. Germline V gives CDR1 MNHNY, CDR2 SVGAGI (reference sequence).

V gene TRBV6-5 combines with J gene TRBJ2-7, with D hard to call. Germline CDR1 is MNHEY and CDR2 is SVGAGI. V shed 0 bases and J shed 0 bases, with 9 bases lying between them. The CDR3 spans 15 residues. The CDR3 here is CASSYSSDTSYEQYF. The CDR3 DNA sequence: TGTGCCAGCAGTTACTCCTCTGACACCTCCTACGAGCAGTACTTC.

This clone was observed once. The chain couples TRBV19 to TRBJ1-1, with TRBD1 matching over 12 bases. The CDR3 runs 16 residues. V was pared by 3 bases and J by 0 bases, with 2 bases of the junction left unmatched. Germline V gene sequence: CDR1 LNHDA, CDR2 SQIVND (reference sequence). The CDR3 nucleotides read TGTGCCAGTAGTATCGGGACAGGGGGCTTGAACACTGAAGCTTTCTTT. It translates to CASSIGTGGLNTEAFF.

The CDR3, as DNA: TGTGCCAGCAACCGACTAGCGGGAAGCACAGATACGCAGTATTTT. It translates to CASNRLAGSTDTQYF. The chain uses TRBV2 and TRBJ2-3; the match to TRBD2 covers 11 bases. From germline, CDR1 is SNHLY and CDR2 FYNNEI. This CDR3 comprises 15 residues. After removal of 7 bases from V and 0 bases from J, the junction contained 3 bases not matched to a gene.

The V and J genes are TRBV7-3 and TRBJ2-3, with 16 bases lining up with TRBD2. The J segment lost 5 bases and the V segment lost 5 bases, leaving 7 bases of the junction unmatched. CDR1 and CDR2 from the germline V gene are SGHTA and FQGTGA. The CDR3 contains 17 residues. CDR3 nucleotide sequence: TGTGCCAGCAGCCCGGGACTAGCGGGGGGGCGGAGAGATACGCAGTATTTT. Translation: CASSPGLAGGRRDTQYF.

V usage is TRBV10-2 and J usage is TRBJ1-4, with a tentative D call TRBD1 (6 bases). Germline V gives CDR1 WSHSY, CDR2 SAAADI. V lost 5 bases and J lost 5, with 15 bases in between. This CDR3 comprises 15 residues. The chain's CDR3 is CASSNLQGLNEKLFF. The CDR3 nucleotides read TGCGCCAGCAGTAACCTACAGGGATTAAATGAAAAACTGTTTTTT.